This TCR beta chain was sequenced during a study of T cells in Graves' hyperthyroidism and ophthalmopathy (dated by TCRdb to about 2019). Describing the broader study: Peripheral blood samples were taken at initial diagnosis, before any treatment was given. Prospective prediction of ophthalmopathy was tested in an independent validation cohort of fewer than 20 hyperthyroidism patients and roughly 16 patients who later progressed to ophthalmopathy. To identify TCR V-J signatures that set the groups apart, the researchers used a discovery cohort of about a hundred patients, made up of 43 with Graves' ophthalmopathy and about 60 with stable Graves' hyperthyroidism. The paper describes TCR Vbeta CDR3 sequencing of 135 peripheral blood samples, made up of under 50 ophthalmopathy patients, approximately 76 hyperthyroidism patients and about 17 progressor patients. After sampling, hyperthyroidism patients received methimazole starting at 30 mg daily, and ophthalmopathy patients received high-dose intravenous methylprednisolone. The 75 to 100 discovery patients were randomly split 7:3 into training and test sets. In about 6 Graves' hyperthyroidism patients, the study also compared T-cell repertoires from thyroid tissue with T-cell repertoires from blood.

In its sample, this clonotype was seen a few times. Its antigen has not been determined. No base quality information exists; no much larger clone differs at one position. TCR beta CDR3 regions were amplified from RNA transcripts. The TCR CDR3 was subjected to a first round of RT-PCR using the HTBI primer set and the Qiagen OneStep RT-PCR kit. A second multiplex PCR round built the libraries, followed by size selection and purification. Paired-end sequencing of the libraries was performed with 100 bp reads on an Illumina HiSeq2000. On the study's bioinformatics: SOAPnuke was used to process the raw data, removing reads that contained adapters or uncalled bases, had a mean Phred below 15, or lacked an exact match to the constant primer or identifier. COPE v1.2.5 was used to merge the high-quality paired reads, and each unique nucleotide sequence was defined as a clonotype. MiTCR v1.1 was used to align the clonotypes against IMGT TRBV, TRBD and TRBJ reference segments. The analysis was restricted to V-J combinations with a frequency above 0.0001, which together covered approximately 99% of the repertoires. The TCS score was defined as the ratio of F50 (clonal expansion) to E x V (chaos), calculated using BLOSUM62-based TCRdist between CDR3 peptides within each V-J. Welch's t-statistics and random forest reduced fewer than 600 V-J features to 13, which were used in a naive Bayes classifier (R e1071). The public reads were run again by TCRdb, first through fastp at Q25 and then through MiXCR, and only productive beta chains were kept. Rows with a matching CDR3 protein are joined into one entry that keeps the most common DNA and genes. In this record, the V and J calls reflect TCRdb's handling and not the investigators' own analysis. Present in this sample are around 300,000 distinct CDR3 sequences, approximately 15% of which were seen just once. The ten largest clones take up roughly 7.9% of the sample.

Stable Graves' hyperthyroidism was defined as the absence of progression to ophthalmopathy over 18 months of follow-up. Hyperthyroidism patients were newly diagnosed, with disease duration under 2 months, and aged 18 to 65 years. The study excluded patients with uncontrolled infections, other autoimmune diseases, pregnancy or lactation. Diagnoses were established on the basis of clinical symptoms, serum thyroxine and TRAb, thyroid ultrasound, and orbital computed tomography. PBMCs were separated from under 12 ml of fresh peripheral blood using Ficoll-Paque density gradient centrifugation. Total RNA was extracted with Trizol reagent, and quality was checked on an Agilent 2100 Bioanalyzer. From its cysteine to its phenylalanine, the CDR3 spans 12 amino acids. The read is trimmed to its CDR3 DNA, 36 bases read in frame from base 1. The junction shows trimming of 4 bases on V and 5 bases on J, plus 11 bases between the germline ends. CDR1 and CDR2 (SQVTM, ANQGSEA) derive from the germline V gene.

Results and caveats for the whole study, not just this receptor: No statistical method was used to fix the sample size in advance, and group allocation was not hidden from the investigators. In validation, progression to ophthalmopathy was predicted by the model with about 70% sensitivity and roughly 76% specificity, a median of about 6.8 months before onset. Most expanded thyroid clonotypes (frequency above 0.001) were also found in blood, which suggests that blood repertoires may mirror thyroid immune responses. A 13 V-J signature model separated ophthalmopathy from stable hyperthyroidism, with about 88% sensitivity and just under 84% specificity in cross-validation and 80%/75% in testing.

The rearranged segments are TRBV29-1 and TRBJ2-5, with no confident D gene call. The specimen was blood. This TCR was sampled from a woman between 40 and 55 years old with Graves' hyperthyroidism. DNA sequence: TGCAGCGTTGGTGCCGGGTCGGAGACCCAGTACTTC. Translated, this gives CSVGAGSETQYF.